These 4 T cell receptor beta chains were all obtained from the same sample, sequenced in a study of neurological immune-mediated disorders. MiXCR, applied by TCRdb to the 5' RACE reads, yields one record per CDR3 protein. Of 55,000 to 65,000 distinct CDR3 sequences in the sample, roughly 9.8% were seen once. Time point denoted: longitudinal time-point 2. What was sequenced was PBMCs. The receptors stem from a man aged 25-45 years in good health.

At least ten counts were recorded for this clonotype. The chain recombines TRBV5-1 with TRBJ1-1; the D is unclear. Germline V lookup: CDR1 SGHRS, CDR2 YFSETQ. This CDR3 has 14 amino acids. The V gene lost 4 bases and the J gene lost 0 bases, with 10 bases spanning the gap. The CDR3 nucleotides are TGCGCCAGCAGCCCCGTGCAGATGAACACTGAAGCTTTCTTT. It yields the protein CASSPVQMNTEAFF.

The chain joins TRBV7-9 to TRBJ2-1, with 7 bases lining up with TRBD1. CDR3 length equals 15 residues. Germline lookup yields CDR1 SEHNR and CDR2 FQNEAQ (reference sequence). J gave up 9 bases and V 1 base, and 9 bases lay outside the gene matches. CDR3 nucleotide sequence: TGTGCCAGCAGCTTAGAAGGGGGCGGCGTCGGTGAGCAGTTCTTC. Translated, it gives CASSLEGGGVGEQFF. Supplemented by reference TRBV7-9 and TRBJ2-1, the full variable domain reads DTGVSQNPRHKITKRGQNVTFRCDPISEHNRLYWYRQTLGQGPEFLTYFQNEAQLEKSRLLSDRFSAERPKGSFSTLEIQRTEQGDSAMYLCASSLEGGGVGEQFFGPGTRLTVL.

This clonotype was found many times. The J gene is TRBJ2-5, the V gene TRBV5-1; 12 bases map to TRBD2. V shed 2 bases and J 4 bases; nucleotides not matched to a gene: 6. CDR1 is SGHRS and CDR2 is YFSETQ in the germline V gene. CDR3 length: 16 residues. The CDR3 reads CASSFSSGLAGETQYF. CDR3 sequence (DNA): TGCGCCAGCAGCTTCTCTTCGGGACTAGCGGGAGAGACCCAGTACTTC.

The gene calls are TRBV27 and TRBJ2-7; D might be TRBD2 (6 bases). CDR3 length: 14 amino acids. The germline V gene has CDR1 MNHEY and CDR2 SMNVEV (reference sequence). Deletions cut 4 bases from V and 0 bases from J, with 10 bases between. The CDR3 reads CASSSLTSSYEQYF. The DNA for the CDR3 is TGTGCCAGCAGTTCATTGACTAGCTCCTACGAGCAGTACTTC.